The rows below give T cell receptor beta chains drawn from one sample of a study of TIL therapy for anti-PD-1-resistant metastatic lung cancer. Some clones are missing from TCRdb's copy, which holds only in-frame ones; the method was immunoSEQ multiplex PCR. The data hold more than 50,000 clones, with roughly 84% observed a single time. The specimen comprised blood, sampled at baseline. The receptors here all came from a person between 25 and 80 years old with non-small cell lung cancer. Both conserved end residues are part of each CDR3. The order of the fields is D gene, J gene, clone size, V gene, CDR3 length, CDR3 DNA, CDR3 protein. D genes are given only for firm matches. Rows may omit the clone size; those that give it use once, few, many or a size class.

NA TRBJ2-3 NA TRBV12-2 15 TGTGCAAGTCGCTTAAAGGGGGACCCCACAGATACGCAGTATTTT CASRLKGDPTDTQYF
TRBD1 TRBJ1-2 NA TRBV11-2 15 TGTGCCAGCAGCTTAGGATCGGGGACAGGGAATGGCTACACCTTC CASSLGSGTGNGYTF
NA TRBJ1-5 NA TRBV28 13 TGTGCCAGCAGACAAACAGGCAATCAGCCCCAGCATTTT CASRQTGNQPQHF
NA TRBJ2-3 NA TRBV11-2 15 TGTGCCAGCAGCTTAGGGACCGGGGTGGGGGATACGCAGTATTTT CASSLGTGVGDTQYF
TRBD1 TRBJ2-2 NA TRBV4-2 14 TGTGCCAGCGGAGGGACAGGGAACACCGGGGAGCTGTTTTTT CASGGTGNTGELFF
NA TRBJ2-7 NA TRBV19 13 TGTGCCAGTAGTATAGTGGGGATCGACGAGCAGTACTTC CASSIVGIDEQYF
NA TRBJ2-5 NA TRBV7-9 14 TGTGCCAGCAGCCCGGACCGATCCCAAGAGACCCAGTACTTC CASSPDRSQETQYF
NA TRBJ2-2 once TRBV27 16 TGTGCCAGCAGTCCCAATAGCTACGCCTTCACCGGGGAGCTGTTTTTT CASSPNSYAFTGELFF
NA TRBJ2-3 NA TRBV29-1 13 TGCAGCGTTGTCCGTTTGGGGGCAGATACGCAGTATTTT CSVVRLGADTQYF
TRBD1 TRBJ1-3 NA TRBV9 15 TGTGCCAGCAGCGCGGGACAGGGGGCAACAAACACCATATATTTT CASSAGQGATNTIYF
TRBD1 TRBJ1-4 NA TRBV2 13 TGTGCCACCGCGACAGGGACTAATGAAAAACTGTTTTTT CATATGTNEKLFF
NA TRBJ1-1 few TRBV6-2/TRBV6-3 13 TGTGCCAGCAGTTACGTTGGAAGCACTGAAGCTTTCTTT CASSYVGSTEAFF
NA TRBJ2-7 NA TRBV6-5 14 TGTGCCAGCAGGTCCGGGACGGTATCCTACGAGCAGTACTTC CASRSGTVSYEQYF
NA TRBJ2-1 NA TRBV9 15 TGTGCCAGCAGCGTAGCCCACGGGGCGAACGGGGAGCAGTTCTTC CASSVAHGANGEQFF
NA TRBJ2-7 NA TRBV3-1/TRBV3-2 13 TGTGCCAGCAGCCAAGCTTTTTCAGGGCGCCCGTACTTC CASSQAFSGRPYF
TRBD2 TRBJ2-7 NA TRBV11-2 14 TGTGCCAGCAGCTTAGGGCTAGCGGGGTACGAGCAGTACTTC CASSLGLAGYEQYF
TRBD1 TRBJ2-7 NA TRBV5-4 16 TGTGCCAGCAGCTTAGTAGACAGGGGGCTACGCTACGAGCAGTACTTC CASSLVDRGLRYEQYF
NA TRBJ2-1 NA TRBV20-1 10 TGCAGTGCTGCAAGGGATGAGCAGTTCTTC CSAARDEQFF
TRBD1 TRBJ2-7 NA TRBV12-3/TRBV12-4 13 TGTGCCAGCAGACCGGGACAGGGGGACGAGCAGTACTTC CASRPGQGDEQYF
TRBD1 TRBJ2-4 NA TRBV18 16 TGTGCCAGCTCACCACCGCTGGGACAGGGGACCTACATTCAGTACTTC CASSPPLGQGTYIQYF
NA TRBJ2-1 NA TRBV6-1 15 TGTGCCAGCAGTGAACTAGGCGGATCCTACAATGAGCAGTTCTTC CASSELGGSYNEQFF
NA TRBJ2-3 NA TRBV7-3 16 TGTGCCAGCAGCTCCCTAGACCGTCATGGCACAGATACGCAGTATTTT CASSSLDRHGTDTQYF
NA TRBJ1-1 once TRBV27 13 TGTGCCAGCACCCACTCTCCGCAATCTGAAGCTTTCTTT CASTHSPQSEAFF
NA TRBJ1-1 NA TRBV2 14 TGTGCCAGCAGTGCCAGGGATGCTAACACTGAAGCTTTCTTT CASSARDANTEAFF